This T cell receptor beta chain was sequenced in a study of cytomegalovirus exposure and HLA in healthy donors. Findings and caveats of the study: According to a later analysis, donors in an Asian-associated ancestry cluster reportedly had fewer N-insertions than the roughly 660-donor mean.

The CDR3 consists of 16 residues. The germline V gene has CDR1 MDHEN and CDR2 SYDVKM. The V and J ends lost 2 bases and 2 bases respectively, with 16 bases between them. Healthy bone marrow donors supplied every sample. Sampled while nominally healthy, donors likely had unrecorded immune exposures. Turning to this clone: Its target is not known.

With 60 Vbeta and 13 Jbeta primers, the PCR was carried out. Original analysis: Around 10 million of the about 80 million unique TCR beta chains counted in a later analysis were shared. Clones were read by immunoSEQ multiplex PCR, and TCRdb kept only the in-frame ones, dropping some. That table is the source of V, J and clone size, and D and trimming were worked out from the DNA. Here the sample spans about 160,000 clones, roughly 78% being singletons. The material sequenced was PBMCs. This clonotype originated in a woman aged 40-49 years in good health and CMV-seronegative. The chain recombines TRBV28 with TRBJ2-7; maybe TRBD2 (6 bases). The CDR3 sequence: CASSLAPLASTYEQYF. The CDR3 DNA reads TGTGCCAGCAGTTTAGCCCCACTAGCCTCAACCTACGAGCAGTACTTC.